One and the same sample provided the 2 T cell receptor beta chains below, sequenced in a study of HIV-infected children after antiretroviral therapy interruption. Treatment indicated: PENTA 11 planned treatment interruption arm or continuous ART arm. Unique molecular identifiers were included in an RNA-based 3' RACE TCR library. MiXCR was run by TCRdb on the 3' RACE reads, yielding one entry per CDR3 protein. The sample lists more than 75,000 distinct CDR3 sequences, around 6.9% occurring once. Sequencing was performed on CD45RA+ CD4+ T cells from PBMCs, pooled from several time points, taken from a donor given antiretroviral therapy, either interrupted or continuous. Subset given: naive CD4+ CD45RA+ CD45RO- T cells. The receptor source for this set is a pool of human donors with HIV.

This clonotype was seen more than once but under ten times. A much more abundant neighbour one base away suggests this may be a read error. This sequence joins TRBV5-4 and TRBJ2-7; 7 nucleotides match TRBD1. The CDR3 runs 14 residues. The V gene's germline CDR1 is SGHNT and CDR2 YYREEE (reference sequence). CDR3 nucleotide sequence: TGTGTCAGCAGCCGGGCAGGGGGAAACTACGAGCAGTACTTC. This translates into CVSSRAGGNYEQYF.

This clonotype appeared many times. J is TRBJ1-1 and V is TRBV19; 8 bases map to TRBD1. This CDR3 region has 15 residues. Germline CDR1 and CDR2: LNHDA and SQIVND (reference sequence). V shed 10 bases and J 1 base; nucleotides not matched to a gene: 11. The CDR3 region is CATEGWQGANTEAFF. The CDR3 DNA reads as TGTGCCACCGAGGGGTGGCAGGGGGCGAACACTGAAGCTTTCTTT.